Each of the 9 T cell receptor beta chains below was sequenced from the same sample in a study of graft-versus-host responses after intestinal transplantation (dated by TCRdb to the early 2020s). Receptors were amplified or captured by the immunoSEQ multiplex PCR assay. What TCRdb holds here is the immuneACCESS table cut down to in-frame rearrangements. Part of the clones is not present; checked against another copy, under half of the missing clones reflect an unresolved V gene, and the others are unexplained. This sample holds roughly 10,000 clones; about 30% were observed only once. The biggest ten clones account for 6.2% of the sample. Interpreted using the paper, the time point label stands for: cells obtained before transplantation from donor or recipient. In the mixed lymphocyte reactions, roughly 200,000 CFSE-labeled pre-transplant responders were plated with roughly 200,000 irradiated violet-dye-labeled stimulators and cultured for six to seven days.

This specimen was alloreactive CD8+ T cells from a mixed lymphocyte reaction culture, taken before intestinal transplant. The cell subset or site tag for this specimen amounts to: CFSE-low proliferating T cells sorted from approximately six-day pre-transplant mixed lymphocyte reaction (GvH or HvG direction). The receptor set was obtained from a human patient who received an intestinal transplant.

The chain carries TRBV6-5 and TRBJ1-6, with TRBD1 identical over 7 bases. Germline CDR1 MNHEY, CDR2 SVGAGI. With 7 bases clipped from V and 9 bases from J, the junction kept 9 bases outside the gene matches. This CDR3 spans 14 amino acids. The CDR3: CASTQTGISSPLHF. CDR3 coding DNA: TGTGCCAGCACCCAGACAGGGATCAGTTCACCCCTCCACTTT.

This chain connects TRBV11-2 to TRBJ2-3; 7 bases map to TRBD1. J was trimmed by 0 bases and V by 6 bases; bases with no gene match: 6. The CDR3 extends over 15 amino acids. Per the germline V gene, CDR1 is SGHAT and CDR2 is FQNNGV. Here the CDR3 reads CASSRDSTSTDTQYF. CDR3 bases: TGTGCCAGCAGTAGGGACAGCACTAGCACAGATACGCAGTATTTT.

This clone was recorded many times. The chain uses TRBV19 and TRBJ1-2, with D possibly TRBD1 on 5 matching bases. Germline values: CDR1 LNHDA, CDR2 SQIVND (reference sequence). Between the trimmed V and J ends, which lost 6 bases and 1 base, there was a span of 15 bases. This CDR3 comprises 15 residues. CDR3 nucleotides: TGTGCCAGTAGATTCCCGGACACCCATAACTATGGCTACACCTTC. Protein: CASRFPDTHNYGYTF.

This clone was seen a handful of times. V gene TRBV19 combines with J gene TRBJ2-1; TRBD1 agrees at 7 bases. The germline V gene has CDR1 LNHDA and CDR2 SQIVND (reference sequence). The CDR3 is 15 residues long. V was pared by 10 bases and J by 1 base, with 10 bases of the junction left unmatched. Here the CDR3 DNA reads TGTGCCACCCTGAGGCAGGGGGAGTCCTACAATGAGCAGTTCTTC. Translating it yields CATLRQGESYNEQFF. The whole variable domain, filled in from reference TRBV19 and TRBJ2-1, reads DGGITQSPKYLFRKEGQNVTLSCEQNLNHDAMYWYRQDPGQGLRLIYYSQIVNDFQKGDIAEGYSVSREKKESFPLTVTSAQKNPTAFYLCATLRQGESYNEQFFGPGTRLTVL.

The chain is built from TRBV4-1 and TRBJ2-1; 14 bases match TRBD2. The germline CDR1 and CDR2 sequences are MGHRA and YSYEKL. The CDR3 runs to 16 residues. V shed 1 base, J shed 9 bases, and the junction held 5 bases outside the gene matches. The CDR3 protein is CASSQVTSGGAGEQFF. CDR3 nucleotides: TGCGCCAGCAGCCAAGTGACTAGCGGGGGGGCCGGTGAGCAGTTCTTC.

The rearrangement links TRBV11-2 to TRBJ1-1, with 7 bases matching TRBD1. The CDR3 loop spans 14 amino acids. CDR1 SGHAT and CDR2 FQNNGV come from the germline V gene. V lost 5 bases to trimming and J lost 0 bases; unmatched junction nucleotides: 3. The DNA for the CDR3 is TGTGCCAGCAGCCCGACAGGGTTGAACACTGAAGCTTTCTTT. Translation gives CASSPTGLNTEAFF.

By sample share, this clone is medium-sized. This chain uses TRBV11-1 with TRBJ2-1, with D possibly being TRBD1 (6 bases). This CDR3 contains 14 residues. CDR1 SGHAT and CDR2 FQDESV come from the germline V gene (reference sequence). V was trimmed by 5 bases and J by 2 bases, leaving 10 bases between them. The CDR3 is CASSPRTAYNEQFF. For the CDR3, the DNA is TGTGCCAGCAGCCCCCGGACAGCCTACAATGAGCAGTTCTTC.

This chain uses TRBV4-2 with TRBJ1-1, with 7 positions matching TRBD1. CDR1 and CDR2 from the germline V gene are LGHNA and YNFKEQ. Germline trimming cut 4 bases from V and 6 bases from J; bases unmatched to any gene: 2. The CDR3 covers 12 residues. CDR3 bases: TGTGCCAGCAGCCCCGGGACAGCTGAAGCTTTCTTT. It yields the protein CASSPGTAEAFF.

This clone was picked up a small number of times. The chain couples TRBV5-1 to TRBJ2-5, with D uncertain. V gave up 0 bases and J gave up 1 base, with 7 bases separating them. Germline CDR1 is SGHRS and CDR2 is YFSETQ. CDR3 length equals 14 residues. The CDR3 reads CASSLEVAQETQYF. As DNA, the CDR3 is TGCGCCAGCAGCTTGGAAGTAGCCCAAGAGACCCAGTACTTC.